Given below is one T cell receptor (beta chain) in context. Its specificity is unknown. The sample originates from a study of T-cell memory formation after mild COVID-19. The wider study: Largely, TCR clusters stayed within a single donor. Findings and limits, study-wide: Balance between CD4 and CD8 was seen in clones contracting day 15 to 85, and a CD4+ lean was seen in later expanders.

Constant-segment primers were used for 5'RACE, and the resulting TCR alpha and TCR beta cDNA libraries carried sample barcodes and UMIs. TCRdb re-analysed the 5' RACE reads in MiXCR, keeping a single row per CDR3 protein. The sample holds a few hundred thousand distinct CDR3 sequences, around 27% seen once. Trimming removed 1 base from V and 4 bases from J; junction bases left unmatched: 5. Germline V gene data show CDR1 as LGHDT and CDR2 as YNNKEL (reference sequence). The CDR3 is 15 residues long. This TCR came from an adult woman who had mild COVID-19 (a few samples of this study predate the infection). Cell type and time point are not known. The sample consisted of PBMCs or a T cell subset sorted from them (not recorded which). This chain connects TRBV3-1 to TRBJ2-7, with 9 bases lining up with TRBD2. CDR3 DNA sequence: TGTGCCAGCAGCCAAGTGCCTAGCGGGGAATACGAGCAGTACTTC. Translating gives CASSQVPSGEYEQYF.